Each of the 21 T cell receptor beta chains below was sequenced from the same sample in a study of shared clonotypes between healthy human individuals. CD45RO-negative, CCR7-selected cells formed the naive CD8 fraction, which excluded terminally differentiated effector memory CD45RA+ cells. Clones were sequenced by immunoSEQ multiplex PCR, and TCRdb holds only the in-frame ones, with some missing. Found here are around 1.9 million clones, around 93% of them singletons; the top ten hold about 1.7%. Sample: naive CD8+ T cells from PBMCs. Receptors were obtained from a man aged 18 to 35 in good health. Some clones in this sample may be carry-over from other donors' samples.

CDR3 amino acids: CASSQDFGRGKVRGYTF. CDR3 nucleotide sequence: TGCGCCAGCAGCCAAGATTTTGGCAGGGGAAAGGTGCGGGGCTACACCTTC. V is TRBV4-3 and J is TRBJ1-2; perhaps TRBD1 as D (6 bases). The CDR3 spans 17 residues. Trimming removed 0 bases from V and 8 bases from J, with 22 bases in between. Germline V gene sequence: CDR1 LGHNA, CDR2 YSLEER.

The V and J genes are TRBV7-9 and TRBJ2-3; D unclear. With 5 bases removed from V and 0 bases from J, the gap between germline ends came to 12 bases. This CDR3 region has 15 residues. The germline gives CDR1 SEHNR, CDR2 FQNEAQ (reference sequence). CDR3 DNA sequence: TGTGCCAGCAGCCACCCCGCGGAAAGCACAGATACGCAGTATTTT. The encoded protein is CASSHPAESTDTQYF.

The rearrangement links TRBV27 to TRBJ2-7, with D perhaps TRBD2 (6 bases). This CDR3 is built from 15 residues. The V and J ends lost 5 bases and 3 bases respectively, with 17 bases between them. Per the germline V gene, CDR1 is MNHEY and CDR2 is SMNVEV (reference sequence). The CDR3 spells CASSPGRQSNYEQYF. The CDR3, as DNA: TGTGCCAGCAGTCCCGGGAGACAGTCTAACTACGAGCAGTACTTC.

V and J are TRBV7-3 and TRBJ2-3; D unresolved. The CDR3 is 14 amino acids. Germline values: CDR1 SGHTA, CDR2 FQGTGA. Trimming pared 0 bases from V and 6 bases from J, leaving 10 bases between. The CDR3 region is CASSLTHRSDTQYF. The CDR3 bases are TGTGCCAGCAGCTTAACTCACCGTTCTGATACGCAGTATTTT.

Note on this clone: At one of its ends the junction is not consistent with the germline gene, which may arise from a read error. The V call is TRBV2, the J call TRBJ2-7; TRBD1 or TRBD2 may be the D gene (6 bases each). This CDR3 is 11 amino acids long. The germline V gene encodes CDR1 SNHLY and CDR2 FYNNEI. DNA of the CDR3: TGTGCCAGCAGGGAAGGGGGGACTCCTTACTTC. Protein: CASREGGTPYF.

CDR3 residues: CASSIVLGGQQFF. The CDR3 DNA reads as TGTGCCAGTAGTATAGTTCTCGGGGGCCAGCAGTTCTTC. J is TRBJ2-1 and V is TRBV19, with D perhaps assigned TRBD1 or TRBD2 (6 bases each). V was pared by 1 base and J by 11 bases, with 12 bases between. The germline CDR1 and CDR2 sequences are LNHDA and SQIVND (reference sequence). The CDR3 spans 13 residues.

The chain couples TRBV14 to TRBJ2-1; 13 nucleotides agree with TRBD2. With 0 bases clipped from V and 6 bases from J, the junction kept 8 bases outside the gene matches. The CDR3 length is 18 residues. Per germline, CDR1 SGHDN and CDR2 FVKESK. For the CDR3, the DNA is TGTGCCAGCAGCCAAGAGACAGGACTAGCGGGAGTAGCCAATGAGCAGTTCTTC. Translation: CASSQETGLAGVANEQFF.

This clone was seen more than once but under ten times. This chain connects TRBV7-3 to TRBJ1-1; perhaps TRBD1 as D (5 bases). The germline V gene encodes CDR1 SGHTA and CDR2 FQGTGA. Trimming took 4 bases from V and 2 from J, leaving 11 bases between them. The CDR3 runs 14 residues. The CDR3 is CASSSWGFNTEAFF. The DNA for the CDR3 is TGTGCCAGCAGCTCTTGGGGCTTTAACACTGAAGCTTTCTTT.

This sequence joins TRBV9 and TRBJ2-7; 7 bases line up with TRBD1. V dropped 3 bases and J dropped 0; count of bases not matched to a gene: 6. CDR3 length: 15 residues. From germline, CDR1 is SGDLS and CDR2 YYNGEE. CDR3 nucleotide sequence: TGTGCCAGCAGCGCCCGAGACAGGGACTCCTACGAGCAGTACTTC. It is translated as CASSARDRDSYEQYF.

This chain connects TRBV21-1 to TRBJ2-7. TRBV21-1 is annotated as a pseudogene. The CDR3 has 10 amino acids. The CDR3 spells CASSKCEQYF. The CDR3 DNA reads as TGTGCCAGCAGCAAATGCGAGCAGTACTTC.

The gene calls are TRBV5-1 and TRBJ2-6, with a weak D call TRBD2 (5 bases). CDR1 and CDR2 from the germline V gene are SGHRS and YFSETQ. The CDR3 has 15 residues. V lost 0 bases, J lost 2 bases, and 6 bases lay in between. Written as DNA, the CDR3 is TGCGCCAGCAGCTTGGGGGAGCCTGGGGCCAACGTCCTGACTTTC. Translated: CASSLGEPGANVLTF.

This chain connects TRBV7-9 to TRBJ2-1; 11 bases agree with TRBD1. Per the germline V gene, CDR1 is SEHNR and CDR2 is FQNEAQ (reference sequence). This CDR3 region has 15 residues. V dropped 2 bases and J dropped 7; count of bases not matched to a gene: 4. CDR3 DNA sequence: TGTGCCAGCAGCTTACCGGACAGGGGGCAGAATGAGCAGTTCTTC. It specifies CASSLPDRGQNEQFF.

A remark on this clone: The identical CDR3 is also encoded by other nucleotide sequences in the sample. The chain is built from TRBV27 and TRBJ2-1, with D unclear. V gave up 0 bases and J gave up 0 bases, with 6 bases separating them. Germline V gives CDR1 MNHEY, CDR2 SMNVEV (reference sequence). CDR3 length equals 15 residues. The CDR3 bases are TGTGCCAGCAGTTTATCCCCGAGCTCCTACAATGAGCAGTTCTTC. It codes for CASSLSPSSYNEQFF.

The chain links TRBV4-3 to TRBJ2-1; a weak D match, TRBD2 (6 bases). The CDR3 length is 14 residues. The germline V and J ends were trimmed by 4 bases and 0 bases, with 7 bases remaining between them. Per germline, CDR1 LGHNA and CDR2 YSLEER. The CDR3 loop is CASSRAGSYNEQFF. The CDR3 nucleotides read TGCGCCAGCAGCCGAGCGGGCTCCTACAATGAGCAGTTCTTC.

This chain connects TRBV28 to TRBJ2-7; D is ambiguous. The ends were cut back, 2 bases at V and 2 bases at J, with 13 bases in the middle. Germline values: CDR1 MDHEN, CDR2 SYDVKM. The CDR3 has 15 residues. Here the CDR3 reads CASSLGQEGTYEQYF. For the CDR3, the DNA is TGTGCCAGCAGTTTAGGGCAGGAAGGTACCTACGAGCAGTACTTC.

The chain links TRBV4-3 to TRBJ2-5; D tentatively reads TRBD1 or TRBD2 (5 bases each). V gave up 1 base and J gave up 5 bases, with 14 bases separating them. This CDR3 spans 15 amino acids. Germline V CDR1 and CDR2: LGHNA, YSLEER. The CDR3 DNA reads as TGCGCCAGCAGCCAAGGGTGGGACCTCGGGGAGACCCAGTACTTC. It encodes CASSQGWDLGETQYF.

V and J are TRBV10-3 and TRBJ1-3, with TRBD1 as a possible D gene (5 bases). Per germline, CDR1 ENHRY and CDR2 SYGVKD. The CDR3 runs to 15 residues. V was shortened by 4 bases and J by 12 bases, with 22 bases between the two germline ends. The CDR3 nucleotides read TGTGCCATCAGTGCAAGGGGCTTACCTGAAACAGTCATATATTTT. This translates into CAISARGLPETVIYF.

Points on this clone: Distinct nucleotide sequences in the sample also encode this CDR3. The rearrangement uses TRBV27 and TRBJ2-2; D uncertain. The V end lost 5 bases, the J end lost 1 base, and 5 bases lay between the germline ends. Germline V gene data show CDR1 as MNHEY and CDR2 as SMNVEV (reference sequence). CDR3 length equals 13 residues. Here the CDR3 reads CASSRRNTGELFF. The CDR3 DNA follows: TGTGCCAGCAGTCGCAGGAACACCGGGGAGCTGTTTTTT.

This sequence joins TRBV30 and TRBJ1-4; D is uncertain. Germline CDR1 and CDR2: GTSNPN and SVGIG (reference sequence). Trimming stripped 4 bases from V and 8 bases from J, with 14 bases between. The CDR3 extends over 13 amino acids. The CDR3 bases are TGTGCCTGGACCCGAAAGTCCGTAGAAAAACTGTTTTTT. The encoded protein is CAWTRKSVEKLFF.

About this clone itself: At one end, the junction sequence differs from germline, possibly due to a read error. The gene calls are TRBV5-6 and TRBJ1-1, with D perhaps TRBD1 (6 bases). Per germline, CDR1 SGHDT and CDR2 YYEEEE. The CDR3 has 13 residues. The CDR3 is CASSHGSGGQRNF. Written as DNA, the CDR3 is TGTGCCAGCAGCCACGGCTCGGGGGGGCAACGCAACTTT.

The chain uses TRBV18 and TRBJ2-4; D uncertain. The V gene's germline CDR1 is KGHSH and CDR2 LQKENI. Trimming shortened V by 0 bases and J by 0 bases, and 0 bases separated the two germline ends. The CDR3 runs 13 residues. CDR3 sequence (DNA): TGTGCCAGCTCACCACCAGCCAAAAACATTCAGTACTTC. Its protein is CASSPPAKNIQYF.